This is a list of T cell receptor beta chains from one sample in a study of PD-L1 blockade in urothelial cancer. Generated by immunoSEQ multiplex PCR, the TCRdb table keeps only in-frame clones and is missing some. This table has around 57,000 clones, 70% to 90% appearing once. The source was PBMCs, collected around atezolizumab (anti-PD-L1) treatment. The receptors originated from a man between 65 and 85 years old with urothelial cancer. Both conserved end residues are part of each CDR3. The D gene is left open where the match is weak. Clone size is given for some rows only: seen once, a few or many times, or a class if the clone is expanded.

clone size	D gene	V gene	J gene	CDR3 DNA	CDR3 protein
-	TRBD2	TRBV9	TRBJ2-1	TGTGCCAGCAGCGCCTCGGGGCTAGCGGGAGGGAGCAATGAGCAGTTCTTC	CASSASGLAGGSNEQFF
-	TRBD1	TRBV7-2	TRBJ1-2	TGTGCCAGCAGCCTGGACAGGGGAAACTATGGCTACACCTTC	CASSLDRGNYGYTF
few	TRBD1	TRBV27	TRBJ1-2	TGTGCCAGCAGTAAGACAGGGAACGGCTACACCTTC	CASSKTGNGYTF
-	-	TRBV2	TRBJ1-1	TGTGCCAGCAGTGCCAGGGTAACTGAAGCTTTCTTT	CASSARVTEAFF
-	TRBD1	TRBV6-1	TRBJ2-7	TGTGCCAGCAGTCCCCATGGGACAGGGGGAAGCGAGCAGTACTTC	CASSPHGTGGSEQYF
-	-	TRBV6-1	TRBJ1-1	TGTGCCAGCAGTGCTCGACGGGGAGGGAACACTGAAGCTTTCTTT	CASSARRGGNTEAFF
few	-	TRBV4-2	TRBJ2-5	TGTGCCAGCAGCCAAGATATGGCTAGCCGAGAGACCCAGTACTTC	CASSQDMASRETQYF
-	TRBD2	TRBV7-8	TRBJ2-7	TGTGCCAGCAGCACCGGGGTAGCGGGAGTAGTCGAGCAGTACTTC	CASSTGVAGVVEQYF
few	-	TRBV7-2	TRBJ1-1	TGTGCCAGCAGCTTAGGGACAGATTTCACTGAAGCTTTCTTT	CASSLGTDFTEAFF
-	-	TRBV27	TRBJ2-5	TGTGCCAGCAGTTCGCTAGGAGCCCTTCAAGAGACCCAGTACTTC	CASSSLGALQETQYF
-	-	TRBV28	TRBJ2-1	TGTGCCAGCACCATACAGGGTACGTACAATGAGCAGTTCTTC	CASTIQGTYNEQFF
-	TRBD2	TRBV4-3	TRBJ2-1	TGCGCCAGCAGCCAAGATCCAGCGGGAGCACTCGGCAATGAGCAGTTCTTC	CASSQDPAGALGNEQFF
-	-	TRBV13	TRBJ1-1	TGTGCCAGCAGCTCCGGTCGCTCCCTTGAAGCTTTCTTT	CASSSGRSLEAFF
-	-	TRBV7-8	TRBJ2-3	TGTGCCAGCAGCCGGGGTCAGAACACAGATACGCAGTATTTT	CASSRGQNTDTQYF
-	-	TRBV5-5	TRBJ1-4	TGTGCCAGCAGCGAAATGGACAGAGAAAAACTGTTTTTT	CASSEMDREKLFF
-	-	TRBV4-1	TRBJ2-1	TGCGCCAGCAGCCAAGCTCCCTCCTACAATGAGCAGTTCTTC	CASSQAPSYNEQFF
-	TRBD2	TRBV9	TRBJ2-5	TGTGCCAGCAGCGTGGGACTAGCGGGAGAAGAGACCCAGTACTTC	CASSVGLAGEETQYF
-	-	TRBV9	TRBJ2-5	TGTGCCAGCAGCCCCTGGGCCAAAAGGGGGGAGACCCAGTACTTC	CASSPWAKRGETQYF
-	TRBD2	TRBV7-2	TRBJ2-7	TGTGCCAGCAGCTTAGGGGGGGGGACTAGCGGTTACGAGCAGTACTTC	CASSLGGGTSGYEQYF
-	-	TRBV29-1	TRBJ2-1	TGCAGCGTAGTACCAGGGAATTACAATGAGCAGTTCTTC	CSVVPGNYNEQFF
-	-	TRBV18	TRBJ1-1	TGTGCCAGCTCACCTTCACAGGGGAACACTGAAGCTTTCTTT	CASSPSQGNTEAFF
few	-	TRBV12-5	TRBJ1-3	TGTGCTAGTGCCATCTCTGGAAACACCATATATTTT	CASAISGNTIYF
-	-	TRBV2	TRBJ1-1	TGTGCCAGCGCGGAAAACACTGAAGCTTTCTTT	CASAENTEAFF
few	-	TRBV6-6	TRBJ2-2	TGTGCCAGCATTGACAGTCACACCGGGGAGCTGTTTTTT	CASIDSHTGELFF
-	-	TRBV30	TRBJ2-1	TGTGCCTGGAGTGTACTCGGGTTTGAGCAGTTCTTC	CAWSVLGFEQFF
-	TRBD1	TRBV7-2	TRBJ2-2	TGTGCCGCCCGACAGGGGATATTCGGGGAGCTGTTTTTT	CAARQGIFGELFF
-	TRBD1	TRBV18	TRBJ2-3	TGTGCCAGCTCTCGCGACAGGGGGTATACAGATACGCAGTATTTT	CASSRDRGYTDTQYF
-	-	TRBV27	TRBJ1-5	TGTGCCAGCAGTTTATACGGGGAAGGGCAGCCCCAGCATTTT	CASSLYGEGQPQHF
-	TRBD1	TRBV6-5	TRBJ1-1	TGTGCCAGCAGTCCGACAGGGGGCGCGGGGGCTTTCTTT	CASSPTGGAGAFF
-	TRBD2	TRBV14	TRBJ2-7	TGTGCCAGCAGCGGACTAGCGGGAGGCTACGAGCAGTACTTC	CASSGLAGGYEQYF
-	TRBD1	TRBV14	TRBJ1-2	TGTGCCAGCAGCCCCGGGACAGCGGTTTGGGGCTACACCTTC	CASSPGTAVWGYTF
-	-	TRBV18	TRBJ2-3	TGTGCCAGCTCCCAAAAATCAGATACGCAGTATTTT	CASSQKSDTQYF
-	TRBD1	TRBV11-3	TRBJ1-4	TGTGCCAGCAGCTTAGCTTCTGGGGACAGCTATGCAACTAATGAAAAACTGTTTTTT	CASSLASGDSYATNEKLFF
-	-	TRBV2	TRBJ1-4	TGTGCCAGCACTATGAATGAAAAACTGTTTTTT	CASTMNEKLFF
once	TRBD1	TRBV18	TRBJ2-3	TGTGCCAGCTCACGACAGGGTAGTTCAGATACGCAGTATTTT	CASSRQGSSDTQYF
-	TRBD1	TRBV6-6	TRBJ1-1	TGTGCCAGCTCCATGCAGGGGGCGACTGAAGCTTTCTTT	CASSMQGATEAFF
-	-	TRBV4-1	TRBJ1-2	TGCGCCAGCAGCCAATCCAGATTCCGGGACAACGGCGGTGGCTACACCTTC	CASSQSRFRDNGGGYTF
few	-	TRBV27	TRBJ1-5	TGTGCCAGCAGTTTATCGATACAGAACAATCAGCCCCAGCATTTT	CASSLSIQNNQPQHF
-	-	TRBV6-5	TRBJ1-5	TGTGCCAGCAGTTATACACAGGGCCCGGGTCAGCCCCAGCATTTT	CASSYTQGPGQPQHF
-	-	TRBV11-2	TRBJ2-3	TGTGCCAGCAGCTCTCATACGCAGTATTTT	CASSSHTQYF
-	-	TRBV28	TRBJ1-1	TGTGCCAGCAGTTTTTCACAGGGTTACACTGAAGCTTTCTTT	CASSFSQGYTEAFF